Listed here are 13 T cell receptor beta chains from one sample, sequenced in a study of cytomegalovirus exposure and HLA in healthy donors. Use of 60 Vbeta and 13 Jbeta primers characterized the PCR. Assay: immunoSEQ multiplex PCR; the TCRdb copy retains only in-frame clones and omits some. The sample holds 130,000 to 150,000 clones, just under 85% seen once. Sample: PBMCs. These receptors were taken from a man aged 35-49 years in good health and CMV-seropositive.

This chain links TRBV6-6 with TRBJ2-2, with TRBD1 as a possible D gene (6 bases). V shed 1 base and J shed 2 bases, with 11 bases lying between them. CDR1 is MNHNY and CDR2 is SVGAGI in the germline V gene (reference sequence). This CDR3 has 16 residues. This chain's CDR3 is CASSYFSGTNTGELFF. CDR3 sequence (DNA): TGTGCCAGCAGTTACTTTTCCGGGACAAACACCGGGGAGCTGTTTTTT.

The chain joins TRBV11-3 to TRBJ1-1, with a weak D call TRBD1 (6 bases). The CDR3 covers 13 residues. Germline V gene sequence: CDR1 SGHNT, CDR2 YENEEA. V shed 5 bases and J shed 7 bases, with 14 bases lying between them. CDR3 amino acids: CASSPRQASEAFF. DNA of the CDR3: TGTGCCAGCAGCCCCCGACAGGCGAGTGAAGCTTTCTTT.

CDR3 region: CASSLADLAGSQEQFF. CDR3 nucleotide sequence: TGTGCCAGCAGCTTAGCCGACCTAGCGGGCTCACAGGAGCAGTTCTTC. This rearrangement joins TRBV7-2 to TRBJ2-1; 8 bases line up with TRBD2. J was trimmed by 10 bases and V by 0 bases; bases with no gene match: 11. The CDR3 has 16 residues. Germline CDR1 reads SGHTA; CDR2 reads FQGNSA.

The chain couples TRBV2 to TRBJ1-2; D not certain. The V end lost 9 bases, the J end lost 4 bases, and 12 bases lay between the germline ends. CDR3 length equals 12 residues. Germline V gene data show CDR1 as SNHLY and CDR2 as FYNNEI. CDR3 region: CASQGGVYGYTF. The CDR3 nucleotides are TGTGCCAGTCAAGGAGGTGTCTATGGCTACACCTTC.

The chain combines TRBV12-5 with TRBJ2-7, with TRBD2 identical over 12 bases. Trimming cost V 4 bases and J 7 bases; bases outside gene matches: 17. The CDR3 spans 18 residues. Germline V CDR1 and CDR2: LGHNT, FRNRAP. The CDR3 loop is CASGSPSILAGGPREQYF. CDR3 nucleotides: TGTGCTAGTGGTTCGCCTAGCATCCTAGCGGGAGGGCCACGTGAGCAGTACTTC.

The chain combines TRBV9 with TRBJ2-3, with 7 bases fitting TRBD2. V was pared by 0 bases and J by 1 base, with 5 bases of the junction left unmatched. Germline V gives CDR1 SGDLS, CDR2 YYNGEE. This CDR3 has 16 amino acids. CDR3 DNA sequence: TGTGCCAGCAGCGTAGGTCCTAGCGGCGGCACAGATACGCAGTATTTT. Encoded protein: CASSVGPSGGTDTQYF.

This chain joins TRBV5-6 and TRBJ1-4; perhaps TRBD1 as D (5 bases). There are 15 residues in the CDR3. With 0 bases removed from V and 4 bases from J, the gap between germline ends came to 10 bases. CDR1 and CDR2 from the germline V gene are SGHDT and YYEEEE. For the CDR3, the DNA is TGTGCCAGCAGCTTGGCAGGGAACCATAATGAAAAACTGTTTTTT. Its translation: CASSLAGNHNEKLFF.

The genes are TRBV5-4 and TRBJ1-1; D not certain. V dropped 4 bases and J dropped 2 bases, with 3 bases sitting between them. CDR1 is SGHNT, CDR2 YYREEE, per germline (reference sequence). There are 11 residues in the CDR3. This CDR3 is CASSLNTEAFF. For the CDR3, the DNA is TGTGCCAGCAGCCTCAACACTGAAGCTTTCTTT.

The V and J genes are TRBV10-3 and TRBJ2-7, with D maybe TRBD1 (6 bases). With 3 bases removed from V and 6 bases from J, the gap between germline ends came to 9 bases. The CDR3 consists of 12 residues. Germline-derived CDR1 and CDR2 are ENHRY and SYGVKD. CDR3 DNA sequence: TGTGCCATCAGTGACAGGGGCCGCGAGCAGTACTTC. As protein: CAISDRGREQYF.

This CDR3 reads CASSLVASAGANVLTF. CDR3 coding DNA: TGTGCCAGCAGCTTGGTGGCAAGTGCTGGGGCCAACGTCCTGACTTTC. The chain couples TRBV5-4 to TRBJ2-6; D remains unclear. Trimming cost V 0 bases and J 2 bases, with 9 bases left between them. Per germline, CDR1 SGHNT and CDR2 YYREEE (reference sequence). The CDR3 runs to 16 residues.

In regard to this clone: A read error may account for a junction end that differs from germline. This chain joins TRBV7-9 and TRBJ2-7; the D is unclear. Germline V gene sequence: CDR1 SEHNR, CDR2 FQNEAQ (reference sequence). The CDR3 loop spans 15 amino acids. CDR3 DNA sequence: TGTTCCAGCAGCTCCTCAAGACTGAGCTCCTACGAGCAGTACTTC. Protein: CSSSSSRLSSYEQYF.

This rearrangement joins TRBV7-9 to TRBJ1-2, with 8 bases matching TRBD1. V lost 10 bases and J lost 2; bases outside the gene matches: 3. Germline V gives CDR1 SEHNR, CDR2 FQNEAQ (reference sequence). CDR3 length: 12 residues. CDR3 amino acids: CATDRGNYGYTF. CDR3 coding DNA: TGTGCCACCGACAGGGGAAACTATGGCTACACCTTC.

V gene TRBV5-4 combines with J gene TRBJ2-1; the match to TRBD2 covers 8 bases. The germline CDR1 and CDR2 sequences are SGHNT and YYREEE (reference sequence). V lost 0 bases, J lost 4 bases, and 3 bases stayed unmatched. This CDR3 comprises 15 residues. CDR3 bases: TGTGCCAGCAGCTTGGCGGGGACTAGGTACAATGAGCAGTTCTTC. It is translated as CASSLAGTRYNEQFF.